These 24 T cell receptor beta chains originate from one sample sequenced in a study of blood T cell repertoires in COVID-19. Sequencing was performed with immunoSEQ multiplex PCR; in TCRdb, only in-frame clones are kept and a portion is missing. The sample contains fewer than 110,000 clones, more than 75% of which appear only once. Sequencing input: peripheral blood. The receptors were gathered from a human donor in a cohort sampled during active COVID-19.

This chain uses TRBV4-1 with TRBJ2-2; D is ambiguous. This CDR3 has 13 amino acids. V shed 1 base and J shed 3 bases, with 3 bases lying between them. The germline V gene encodes CDR1 MGHRA and CDR2 YSYEKL. CDR3 protein: CASSQVYTGELFF. DNA for the CDR3: TGCGCCAGCAGCCAAGTCTACACCGGGGAGCTGTTTTTT.

The chain couples TRBV3-1 (or the pseudogene TRBV3-2) to TRBJ2-5; 11 nucleotides align to TRBD2. J gave up 9 bases and V 1 base, and 4 bases lay outside the gene matches. The germline V gene has CDR1 LGHDT and CDR2 YNNKEL (reference sequence). The length of the CDR3 is 14 residues. CDR3 region: CASSQASGGSPQYF. The DNA for the CDR3 is TGTGCCAGCAGCCAAGCTAGCGGGGGGAGTCCCCAGTACTTC.

This chain uses TRBV15 with TRBJ2-3; D is uncertain. V was clipped by 2 bases and J by 0 bases, with 9 bases between them. This CDR3 is built from 15 residues. The germline V gene encodes CDR1 LNHNV and CDR2 YYDKDF (reference sequence). The CDR3 loop is CATSRQVPSTDTQYF. The CDR3 bases are TGTGCCACCAGCAGACAGGTACCGAGCACAGATACGCAGTATTTT.

The chain joins TRBV30 to TRBJ2-2; weak D call: TRBD1 (6 bases). Trimming left V 6 bases short and J 7 bases short, with 12 bases between. The CDR3 loop spans 12 amino acids. Germline V gives CDR1 GTSNPN, CDR2 SVGIG (reference sequence). The CDR3 loop is CACQGNGGELFF. DNA for the CDR3: TGTGCCTGTCAGGGGAATGGCGGGGAGCTGTTTTTT.

The gene calls are TRBV14 and TRBJ1-4, with D hard to call. CDR1 and CDR2 from the germline V gene are SGHDN and FVKESK. V lost 6 bases and J 8 bases, leaving 13 bases between the germline ends. The CDR3 covers 13 residues. CDR3: CASSYDSWEKLFF. CDR3 sequence (DNA): TGTGCCAGCAGTTACGACTCCTGGGAAAAACTGTTTTTT.

The chain recombines TRBV4-1 with TRBJ2-2; TRBD2 matches 9 bases. Germline V gives CDR1 MGHRA, CDR2 YSYEKL. V lost 1 base to trimming and J lost 6 bases; unmatched junction nucleotides: 3. The CDR3 sequence is 15 residues long. The CDR3 region is CASSQVIAGAGELFF. CDR3 nucleotide sequence: TGCGCCAGCAGCCAAGTTATAGCGGGAGCCGGGGAGCTGTTTTTT.

The V gene is TRBV11-2, the J gene TRBJ2-6; TRBD1 aligns across 9 bases. Germline CDR1 SGHAT, CDR2 FQNNGV. This CDR3 comprises 17 residues. With 3 bases clipped from V and 0 bases from J, the junction kept 3 bases outside the gene matches. CDR3 loop: CASSFGTGRSGANVLTF. CDR3 nucleotide sequence: TGTGCCAGCAGCTTCGGGACAGGGCGCTCTGGGGCCAACGTCCTGACTTTC.

The chain has TRBV19 and TRBJ1-5; D unresolved. Germline CDR1 reads LNHDA; CDR2 reads SQIVND (reference sequence). Trimming stripped 7 bases from V and 3 bases from J, with 16 bases between. The CDR3 totals 15 residues. In nucleotides, the CDR3 is TGTGCCAGTACCACGTGGGCCCAGGCCAATCAGCCCCAGCATTTT. Its translation: CASTTWAQANQPQHF.

J is TRBJ1-3 and V is TRBV5-8; D is unresolved. Deletions cut 0 bases from V and 1 base from J, with 11 bases between. This CDR3 has 16 residues. Germline V lookup: CDR1 SGHTS, CDR2 YDEGEE. CDR3 loop: CASSLGRRGSGNTIYF. CDR3 sequence (DNA): TGTGCCAGCAGCTTGGGGCGACGGGGATCTGGAAACACCATATATTTT.

This chain uses TRBV29-1 with TRBJ1-2; 7 positions match TRBD1. This CDR3 is built from 13 residues. The germline V gene encodes CDR1 SQVTM and CDR2 ANQGSEA. The V and J ends lost 7 bases and 1 base, in that order; junction bases with no gene match: 6. The CDR3 sequence is CSGQTGLNYGYTF. Here the CDR3 DNA reads TGCAGCGGGCAGACAGGGCTTAACTATGGCTACACCTTC.

The chain links TRBV19 to TRBJ2-5; D ambiguous. The ends were cut back, 6 bases at V and 5 bases at J, with 16 bases in the middle. Germline values: CDR1 LNHDA, CDR2 SQIVND (reference sequence). CDR3 length: 14 amino acids. The CDR3 spells CASSATSPTETQYF. For the CDR3, the DNA is TGTGCCAGTAGCGCAACCAGTCCAACGGAGACCCAGTACTTC.

The chain recombines TRBV6-5 with TRBJ2-1, with a possible D match to TRBD1 (5 bases). There are 13 residues in the CDR3. V was shortened by 7 bases and J by 4 bases, with 11 bases between the two germline ends. Germline V gives CDR1 MNHEY, CDR2 SVGAGI. In nucleotides, the CDR3 is TGTGCCAGCACCGATACAGGATACAATGAGCAGTTCTTC. Residues: CASTDTGYNEQFF.

The V call is TRBV10-1, the J call TRBJ2-2; unclear D gene. V was shortened by 8 bases and J by 1 base, with 17 bases between the two germline ends. The germline CDR1 and CDR2 sequences are WNHNN and SYGVQD (reference sequence). CDR3 size: 16 residues. CDR3 region: CASDRGFGWNTGELFF. CDR3 nucleotide sequence: TGCGCCAGCGATCGCGGCTTCGGGTGGAACACCGGGGAGCTGTTTTTT.

The chain links TRBV6-2 or TRBV6-3 to TRBJ2-7; D gene unclear. V lost 2 bases and J lost 2, with 25 bases in between. This CDR3 is built from 19 residues. Germline CDR1 reads MNHEY; CDR2 reads SVGEGT. In DNA, the CDR3 is TGTGCCAGCAGTTACAACCCCTCCGGGTCCTCGATTCGCCCCTACGAGCAGTACTTC. The encoded protein is CASSYNPSGSSIRPYEQYF.

In this sample, this clone turned up once. The chain links TRBV11-2 to TRBJ1-6; D is unclear. Germline CDR1 reads SGHAT; CDR2 reads FQNNGV. The CDR3 has 13 amino acids. The V gene lost 1 base and the J gene lost 7 bases, with 5 bases spanning the gap. The CDR3 sequence: CASSLGRNSPLHF. DNA for the CDR3: TGTGCCAGCAGCTTAGGCAGGAATTCACCCCTCCACTTT.

The chain is built from TRBV15 and TRBJ1-2; 7 bases fit TRBD1. The junction had 5 bases not matched to a gene; V was cut back by 3 bases and J by 4 bases. CDR3 size: 14 residues. Germline V lookup: CDR1 LNHNV, CDR2 YYDKDF (reference sequence). The CDR3 nucleotides read TGTGCCACCAGCAGTCAGGGACAGAGCTATGGCTACACCTTC. It codes for CATSSQGQSYGYTF.

The chain is built from TRBV2 and TRBJ2-7, with no clear D. Looked up from germline, CDR1 is SNHLY and CDR2 is FYNNEI. This CDR3 comprises 15 residues. V lost 7 bases, J lost 0 bases, and 16 bases lay in between. The CDR3 here is CASNRVAVSSYEQYF. In DNA, the CDR3 is TGTGCCAGCAATCGAGTTGCCGTGAGCTCCTACGAGCAGTACTTC.

The chain links TRBV7-3 to TRBJ2-3; 9 bases align to TRBD2. V was pared by 1 base and J by 0 bases, with 2 bases of the junction left unmatched. Germline V gives CDR1 SGHTA, CDR2 FQGTGA. The CDR3 covers 16 residues. The CDR3 is CASSLSLAGSTDTQYF. DNA of the CDR3: TGTGCCAGCAGCTTAAGCCTAGCGGGAAGCACAGATACGCAGTATTTT.

V and J are TRBV18 and TRBJ2-2, with a possible D match to TRBD2 (5 bases). V shed 10 bases and J shed 7 bases, with 13 bases lying between them. The germline V gene has CDR1 KGHSH and CDR2 LQKENI. The CDR3 contains 12 residues. The CDR3 coding sequence is TGTGCCACCGCCCCTCGGGGCGGGGAGCTGTTTTTT. Its protein product is CATAPRGGELFF.

This chain uses TRBV3-1 (or the pseudogene TRBV3-2) with TRBJ2-5, with D perhaps matching TRBD2 (6 bases). Germline V gene sequence: CDR1 LGHDT, CDR2 YNNKEL (reference sequence). The CDR3 has 14 residues. V lost 7 bases to trimming and J lost 7 bases, with 19 bases between them. CDR3 region: CASTPTGGKGTQYF. The CDR3 coding sequence is TGTGCCAGCACCCCAACGGGCGGGAAAGGGACCCAGTACTTC.

This chain links TRBV7-6 with TRBJ2-7; TRBD1 matches at 7 bases. There are 15 residues in the CDR3. From germline, CDR1 is SGHVS and CDR2 FNYEAQ. V lost 1 base and J lost 0; bases outside the gene matches: 3. The CDR3 nucleotides read TGTGCCAGCAGCTTAGGGGACAGCAGCTCCTACGAGCAGTACTTC. Translation: CASSLGDSSSYEQYF. Drawing the rest from reference TRBV7-6 and TRBJ2-7, the complete variable domain is GAGVSQSPRYKVTKRGQDVALRCDPISGHVSLYWYRQALGQGPEFLTYFNYEAQQDKSGLPNDRFSAERPEGSISTLTIQRTEQRDSAMYRCASSLGDSSSYEQYFGPGTRLTVT.

Here the CDR3 reads CASSQERPGGYNSPLHF. CDR3 DNA sequence: TGTGCCAGCAGCCAAGAAAGGCCAGGGGGCTATAATTCACCCCTCCACTTT. The chain links TRBV14 to TRBJ1-6; 7 bases agree with TRBD1. CDR1 is SGHDN, CDR2 FVKESK, per germline. This CDR3 has 17 residues. The ends lost 0 bases at V and 3 bases at J; junction bases unmatched: 5. The variable domain in full, completed from reference TRBV14 and TRBJ1-6, reads EAGVTQFPSHSVIEKGQTVTLRCDPISGHDNLYWYRRVMGKEIKFLLHFVKESKQDESGMPNNRFLAERTGGTYSTLKVQPAELEDSGVYFCASSQERPGGYNSPLHFGNGTRLTVT.

This clone was detected only once. The chain is built from TRBV29-1 and TRBJ1-2; D might be TRBD1 (5 bases). The length of the CDR3 is 13 residues. V lost 5 bases and J 6 bases, leaving 16 bases between the germline ends. Germline V gives CDR1 SQVTM, CDR2 ANQGSEA. Written as DNA, the CDR3 is TGCAGCGTTCATCCAGGGATAATGGATGGCTACACCTTC. This encodes CSVHPGIMDGYTF.

The J gene is TRBJ2-2, the V gene TRBV18; TRBD1 matches 7 bases. The CDR3 has 15 residues. J gave up 4 bases and V 6 bases, and 8 bases lay outside the gene matches. Per germline, CDR1 KGHSH and CDR2 LQKENI. CDR3 sequence: CASSSRQGSTGELFF. The DNA of the CDR3 is TGTGCCAGCTCCTCGAGACAGGGAAGCACCGGGGAGCTGTTTTTT.